Presented here are 2 T cell receptor beta chains from one specimen sequenced in a study of T cells after yellow fever vaccination. MiXCR, applied by TCRdb to the 5' RACE reads, yields one record per CDR3 protein. The profile shows a few hundred thousand distinct CDR3 sequences, 4% of them singletons. The sequences come from PBMCs, collected 5 days after the yellow fever booster vaccination. All receptors derive from a man between 18 and 35 years old who received the YFV17D yellow fever vaccine.

The table lists this clonotype with many counts. V gene TRBV5-1 combines with J gene TRBJ2-1; 7 bases align to TRBD1. V lost 4 bases to trimming and J lost 9 bases; unmatched junction nucleotides: 10. Germline CDR1 and CDR2: SGHRS and YFSETQ. The CDR3 runs 14 residues. CDR3 sequence: CASSVGQLKGEQFF. The CDR3 DNA reads TGCGCCAGCAGCGTGGGACAGCTCAAAGGTGAGCAGTTCTTC.

This clonotype came up many times. The V and J genes are TRBV5-1 and TRBJ2-2, with 8 bases aligning to TRBD1. This CDR3 is built from 14 residues. CDR1 is SGHRS and CDR2 is YFSETQ in the germline V gene. The junction had 3 bases not matched to a gene; V was cut back by 4 bases and J by 4 bases. DNA for the CDR3: TGCGCCAGCAGCCGACAGGGGAGCACCGGGGAGCTGTTTTTT. Translation gives CASSRQGSTGELFF.